Below are 32 T cell receptor beta chains sequenced from a single sample in a study of blood T cell repertoires in COVID-19. Method: immunoSEQ multiplex PCR; TCRdb's copy keeps in-frame clones and lacks some. The sample has roughly 80,000 clones; about nine tenths are singletons. The sequenced sample consisted of peripheral blood. All receptors derive from a man older than 75 in a cohort sampled during active COVID-19.

This chain joins TRBV5-5 and TRBJ2-7; a possible D gene is TRBD1 (6 bases). Deletions cut 3 bases from V and 7 bases from J, with 14 bases between. CDR1 and CDR2 from the germline V gene are SGHKS and YYEKEE (reference sequence). The CDR3 has 13 residues. CDR3 loop: CASSSQGMGEQYV. DNA of the CDR3: TGTGCCAGCAGCTCGCAGGGGATGGGTGAGCAGTACGTC.

The J gene is TRBJ1-1, the V gene TRBV24-1, with D hard to call. The ends were cut back, 4 bases at V and 1 base at J, with 9 bases in the middle. CDR3 length equals 14 residues. Germline loops: CDR1 KGHDR, CDR2 SFDVKD. The CDR3 loop reads CATSDKTGNTEAFF. CDR3 bases: TGTGCCACCAGTGACAAGACTGGGAACACTGAAGCTTTCTTT.

The CDR3 DNA reads as TGTGCCAGCAGTTTTGGCAGCTATGGCTACACCTTC. Amino acids: CASSFGSYGYTF. This chain joins TRBV12-3 or TRBV12-4 and TRBJ1-2; D gene ambiguous. The CDR3 spans 12 residues. V was trimmed by 3 bases and J by 4 bases, leaving 6 bases between them.

The chain has TRBV6-5 and TRBJ1-2, with 9 bases matching TRBD1. Germline V gene data show CDR1 as MNHEY and CDR2 as SVGAGI. Trimming removed 5 bases from V and 7 bases from J; junction bases left unmatched: 8. This CDR3 region has 14 residues. CDR3 DNA sequence: TGTGCCAGCAGTCGTACCACAGGGGGCACTGGCTACACCTTC. Encoded protein: CASSRTTGGTGYTF.

V gene TRBV19 combines with J gene TRBJ2-5; 7 bases align to TRBD2. The V segment lost 3 bases and the J segment 2 bases; nucleotides outside the gene matches: 9. Germline V gene data show CDR1 as LNHDA and CDR2 as SQIVND (reference sequence). The CDR3 is 16 amino acids. The CDR3 loop is CASSISSGRGQETQYF. CDR3 in DNA: TGTGCCAGTAGTATTTCCTCGGGGCGGGGGCAAGAGACCCAGTACTTC. Full variable domain (remainder filled in from reference TRBV19 and TRBJ2-5): DGGITQSPKYLFRKEGQNVTLSCEQNLNHDAMYWYRQDPGQGLRLIYYSQIVNDFQKGDIAEGYSVSREKKESFPLTVTSAQKNPTAFYLCASSISSGRGQETQYFGPGTRLLVL.

The gene calls are TRBV10-3 and TRBJ2-5, with 8 positions matching TRBD1. Germline V gene sequence: CDR1 ENHRY, CDR2 SYGVKD. The CDR3 contains 14 residues. The trim removed 10 bases at V and 3 bases at J, leaving 10 bases unmatched. The CDR3 nucleotides are TGTGCCACACGCGCCGAGACAGGGGAAGAGACCCAGTACTTC. This encodes CATRAETGEETQYF.

The chain carries TRBV28 and TRBJ2-3, with 9 nucleotides matching TRBD2. CDR3 length: 17 amino acids. The germline gives CDR1 MDHEN, CDR2 SYDVKM. Trimming cost V 4 bases and J 3 bases; bases outside gene matches: 11. In nucleotides, the CDR3 is TGTGCCAGCAGTTCTCCGGGACTAGCAAGTGGAACAGATACGCAGTATTTT. Its protein is CASSSPGLASGTDTQYF.

This chain uses TRBV19 with TRBJ2-7; D ambiguous. Germline lookup yields CDR1 LNHDA and CDR2 SQIVND (reference sequence). V lost 3 bases, J lost 2 bases, and 8 bases lay in between. The CDR3 length is 13 residues. CDR3: CASSMRGTYEQYF. The DNA for the CDR3 is TGTGCCAGTAGTATGAGAGGTACCTACGAGCAGTACTTC.

V is TRBV12-3 or TRBV12-4 and J is TRBJ1-6; D remains unclear. The CDR3 sequence is 13 residues long. The V gene lost 5 bases and the J gene lost 6 bases, with 8 bases spanning the gap. The CDR3 spells CASSLTGNSPLHF. The CDR3 DNA reads TGTGCCAGCAGTCTTACCGGTAATTCACCCCTCCACTTT.

This rearrangement joins TRBV5-4 to TRBJ1-2; 8 bases are a match to TRBD1. The CDR3 has 16 amino acids. Per germline, CDR1 SGHNT and CDR2 YYREEE (reference sequence). The V segment lost 4 bases and the J segment 4 bases; nucleotides outside the gene matches: 12. The CDR3: CASSLGGQALGYGYTF. The CDR3 coding sequence is TGTGCCAGCAGCCTAGGGGGACAGGCACTAGGCTATGGCTACACCTTC.

The chain employs TRBV5-1 and TRBJ1-2; D is possibly TRBD1 (6 bases). The germline CDR1 and CDR2 sequences are SGHRS and YFSETQ. The CDR3 consists of 15 residues. V shed 0 bases and J shed 7 bases, with 16 bases lying between them. CDR3 in DNA: TGCGCCAGCAGCTTGGGCTCCTCGGGGGGCGGTGGCTACACCTTC. This codes for CASSLGSSGGGGYTF.

This chain uses TRBV5-4 with TRBJ1-4; D possibly corresponds to TRBD1 (5 bases). CDR3 length equals 14 residues. Between the trimmed V and J ends, which lost 5 bases and 6 bases, there was a span of 14 bases. CDR1 and CDR2 (germline): SGHNT, YYREEE (reference sequence). Here the CDR3 reads CASRSAVGDEKLFF. The CDR3 nucleotides are TGTGCCAGCAGATCGGCCGTAGGGGATGAAAAACTGTTTTTT.

This chain links TRBV5-1 with TRBJ1-2, with TRBD1 matching over 9 bases. Germline trimming cut 4 bases from V and 6 bases from J; bases unmatched to any gene: 4. The germline V gene has CDR1 SGHRS and CDR2 YFSETQ. This CDR3 spans 13 amino acids. The CDR3 DNA reads TGCGCCAGCAGCCTGGACAGGGGAGATGGCTACACCTTC. It is translated as CASSLDRGDGYTF.

The chain couples TRBV5-4 to TRBJ1-3; maybe TRBD1 (6 bases). Germline V CDR1 and CDR2: SGHNT, YYREEE (reference sequence). The length of the CDR3 is 15 residues. The V end was cut by 4 bases, the J end by 4 bases, with 15 bases between. For the CDR3, the DNA is TGTGCCAGCAGCGACGGACAGACGGGAGGAAACACCATATATTTT. Protein product: CASSDGQTGGNTIYF.

The V gene is TRBV24-1, the J gene TRBJ1-1; weak D call: TRBD1 (6 bases). Trimming stripped 7 bases from V and 8 bases from J, with 16 bases between. This CDR3 comprises 13 residues. Per the germline V gene, CDR1 is KGHDR and CDR2 is SFDVKD. This chain's CDR3 is CATRADSGLEAFF. The DNA of the CDR3 is TGTGCCACCAGGGCGGACAGCGGATTAGAAGCTTTCTTT.

The chain is built from TRBV6-5 and TRBJ1-4; D is unclear. Germline values: CDR1 MNHEY, CDR2 SVGAGI. With 6 bases removed from V and 7 bases from J, the gap between germline ends came to 18 bases. This CDR3 has 15 amino acids. CDR3 bases: TGTGCCAGCAGGACTTCCTTCGGAGTAGGTGAAAAACTGTTTTTT. It yields the protein CASRTSFGVGEKLFF.

The rearrangement links TRBV7-9 to TRBJ2-3; TRBD2 aligns across 9 bases. The CDR3 is 18 amino acids. Losses at the gene ends were 0 bases for V and 1 base for J; bases not matched to a gene: 8. Per the germline V gene, CDR1 is SEHNR and CDR2 is FQNEAQ (reference sequence). The CDR3 sequence: CASSLASRIAGGTDTQYF. DNA of the CDR3: TGTGCCAGCAGCTTAGCATCCAGGATAGCGGGAGGCACAGATACGCAGTATTTT.

The V call is TRBV6-4, the J call TRBJ1-1; no clear D gene. V gave up 4 bases and J gave up 2 bases, with 11 bases separating them. The CDR3 sequence is 14 residues long. Germline CDR1 MRHNA, CDR2 SNTAGT. The CDR3 DNA follows: TGTGCCAGCAGTGCGAGAGAGGGCAACACTGAAGCTTTCTTT. It encodes CASSAREGNTEAFF.

V and J are TRBV11-3 and TRBJ2-1; D is unresolved. V was clipped by 2 bases and J by 4 bases, with 6 bases between them. CDR3 length: 13 amino acids. From germline, CDR1 is SGHNT and CDR2 YENEEA. CDR3 amino acids: CASSLQAYNEQFF. The CDR3 coding sequence is TGTGCCAGCAGCTTACAAGCTTACAATGAGCAGTTCTTC.

The gene calls are TRBV6-1 and TRBJ1-5; 8 bases line up with TRBD1. Germline CDR1 is MNHNS and CDR2 is SASEGT. V lost 4 bases and J lost 2; bases outside the gene matches: 7. The CDR3 has 16 residues. CDR3 protein: CASSGQGYLGNQPQHF. The CDR3 DNA reads TGTGCCAGCAGTGGACAGGGGTATTTGGGCAATCAGCCCCAGCATTTT.

V is TRBV7-2 and J is TRBJ2-3, with 7 bases that match TRBD2. Germline values: CDR1 SGHTA, CDR2 FQGNSA. V was pared by 5 bases and J by 4 bases, with 9 bases of the junction left unmatched. The CDR3 consists of 15 residues. In DNA form, the CDR3 reads TGTGCCAGCAGCGATACTAGCGTTCTCTCAGATACGCAGTATTTT. Protein product: CASSDTSVLSDTQYF.

For the CDR3, the DNA is TGTGCCAGTAGTCAGGACAGTGTTGAAGAGACCCAGTACTTC. It yields the protein CASSQDSVEETQYF. V gene TRBV19 combines with J gene TRBJ2-5; possible D gene TRBD1, 6 bases. Germline CDR1 and CDR2: LNHDA and SQIVND (reference sequence). V lost 5 bases, J lost 3 bases, and 13 bases lay in between. The CDR3 sequence is 14 residues long.

The chain carries TRBV7-2 and TRBJ2-4; 11 bases align to TRBD2. The ends lost 3 bases at V and 7 bases at J; junction bases unmatched: 5. The CDR3 length is 15 residues. The germline CDR1 and CDR2 sequences are SGHTA and FQGNSA. The DNA for the CDR3 is TGTGCCAGCAGCTTGGTAGCGGGGGGGCCTAACATTCAGTACTTC. Translation gives CASSLVAGGPNIQYF. Variable domain in full (rest from reference TRBV7-2 and TRBJ2-4): GAGVSQSPSNKVTEKGKDVELRCDPISGHTALYWYRQSLGQGLEFLIYFQGNSAPDKSGLPSDRFSAERTGGSVSTLTIQRTQQEDSAVYLCASSLVAGGPNIQYFGAGTRLSVL.

V gene TRBV2 combines with J gene TRBJ1-5; 9 positions agree with TRBD1. This CDR3 comprises 17 residues. In germline, CDR1 is SNHLY, CDR2 FYNNEI. Trimming removed 7 bases from V and 1 base from J; junction bases left unmatched: 11. CDR3 amino acids: CASKKGQGLISNQPQHF. The DNA for the CDR3 is TGTGCCAGCAAGAAGGGACAGGGCCTTATCAGCAATCAGCCCCAGCATTTT.

This clone was counted a few times. The rearrangement uses TRBV7-6 and TRBJ2-1; 11 nucleotides line up with TRBD2. Trimming cost V 1 base and J 9 bases; bases outside gene matches: 8. The CDR3 consists of 16 residues. The germline V gene encodes CDR1 SGHVS and CDR2 FNYEAQ. CDR3: CASSLVGTSGRGEQFF. The CDR3 bases are TGTGCCAGCAGCTTAGTTGGGACTAGCGGCCGGGGTGAGCAGTTCTTC.

The rearrangement joins TRBV4-3 to TRBJ2-5; 8 bases agree with TRBD2. The CDR3 length is 18 residues. Trimming cost V 1 base and J 5 bases; bases outside gene matches: 15. CDR1 is LGHNA and CDR2 is YSLEER in the germline V gene. CDR3 sequence (DNA): TGCGCCAGCAGCCAAGTTATCGGCGGGGGGCCGCCACGGGAGACCCAGTACTTC. This sequence encodes CASSQVIGGGPPRETQYF.

The rearrangement uses TRBV6-1 and TRBJ2-1; 11 positions agree with TRBD2. The trim removed 3 bases at V and 2 bases at J, leaving 3 bases unmatched. The germline CDR1 and CDR2 sequences are MNHNS and SASEGT. The CDR3 has 16 amino acids. As DNA, the CDR3 is TGTGCCAGCAGTGAGTATAGCGGGGGGGCCTACAATGAGCAGTTCTTC. This sequence encodes CASSEYSGGAYNEQFF.

V is TRBV27 and J is TRBJ2-1, with D tentatively TRBD2 (5 bases). This CDR3 comprises 13 residues. Germline CDR1 and CDR2: MNHEY and SMNVEV (reference sequence). V was pared by 4 bases and J by 6 bases, with 10 bases between. For the CDR3, the DNA is TGTGCCAGCAGTTCGGGTAGCGTCAATGAGCAGTTCTTC. Encoded protein: CASSSGSVNEQFF.

The table lists this clone with a few counts. V gene TRBV27 combines with J gene TRBJ1-2; maybe TRBD1 (5 bases). The V end was cut by 0 bases, the J end by 2 bases, with 10 bases between. The CDR3 runs 15 residues. Germline CDR1 reads MNHEY; CDR2 reads SMNVEV (reference sequence). CDR3 DNA sequence: TGTGCCAGCAGTTTATCGGGGCAGGGCAACTATGGCTACACCTTC. This sequence encodes CASSLSGQGNYGYTF.

The J gene is TRBJ2-5, the V gene TRBV7-9; 10 nucleotides align to TRBD2. This CDR3 region has 14 residues. The germline gives CDR1 SEHNR, CDR2 FQNEAQ (reference sequence). The J segment lost 6 bases and the V segment lost 2 bases, leaving 3 bases of the junction unmatched. CDR3 DNA: TGTGCCAGCAGCTTAAGCGGGGGGGCGAAGACCCAGTACTTC. It yields the protein CASSLSGGAKTQYF.

The CDR3: CASSSGLAIEQFF. DNA for the CDR3: TGTGCCAGCAGCTCGGGACTAGCGATTGAGCAGTTCTTC. V gene TRBV3-1 (or the pseudogene TRBV3-2) combines with J gene TRBJ2-1; 10 bases fit TRBD2. The CDR3 runs 13 residues. Losses at the gene ends were 5 bases for V and 9 bases for J; bases not matched to a gene: 4. The germline V gene encodes CDR1 LGHDT and CDR2 YNNKEL (reference sequence).

The chain recombines TRBV6-2 or TRBV6-3 with TRBJ2-2; no definite D call. This CDR3 has 17 amino acids. V was pared by 2 bases and J by 4 bases, with 17 bases between. CDR1 and CDR2 (germline): MNHEY, SVGEGT. CDR3 amino acids: CASSYTYSKLSTGELFF. CDR3 DNA: TGTGCCAGCAGTTACACTTATTCCAAACTGAGCACCGGGGAGCTGTTTTTT.